Listed below are T cell receptor beta chains from one sample, sequenced in a study of early T cells in non-severe SARS-CoV-2 infection. A single record per CDR3 protein comes from TCRdb applying MiXCR to the 5' RACE reads. The table records over 25,000 distinct CDR3 sequences, roughly a tenth of them present only once. Specimen: whole blood. Receptors originate from an adult who was a healthcare worker with PCR-confirmed SARS-CoV-2 infection or an uninfected control (not recorded which). Both conserved end residues are part of each CDR3. The order of the fields is V gene, D gene, J gene, clone size, CDR3 DNA, CDR3 protein. A D gene is named only where the DNA matches it firmly. Clone size appears in some rows only: once, few, many, or a class for an expanded clone.

>TRBV7-9|.|TRBJ1-2|.
TGTGCCAGCAGCCGGGACGCTGGCGCGAAGGGCTACACCTTC
CASSRDAGAKGYTF
>TRBV6-5|.|TRBJ2-2|many
TGTGCCAGCAGTAAACGGCTGGGGCGAGGCACCGGGGAGCTGTTTTTT
CASSKRLGRGTGELFF
>TRBV13|.|TRBJ1-6|many
TGTGCCAGCAGCCTCCCATCCGGGCCTGATAATTCACCCCTCCACTTT
CASSLPSGPDNSPLHF
>TRBV20-1|TRBD2|TRBJ2-5|few
TGCAGTGCTGATAATCGATGGGGACTAGCGGGGGACCAAGAGACCCAGTACTTC
CSADNRWGLAGDQETQYF
>TRBV29-1|.|TRBJ2-2|.
TGCAGCGTTGCCACCTATTACACCGGGGAGCTGTTTTTT
CSVATYYTGELFF
>TRBV7-2|TRBD1|TRBJ2-7|many
TGTGCCAGCAGCTCAGACAGGGGTTTTTACGAGCAGTACTTC
CASSSDRGFYEQYF
>TRBV5-1|TRBD1|TRBJ2-3|many
TGCGCCAGCTCTAACCGGGACAGTAGTTTCACAGATACGCAGTATTTT
CASSNRDSSFTDTQYF
>TRBV12-3/TRBV12-4|.|TRBJ1-1|.
TGTGCCAGCAGCGTTTGGACTGAAGCTTTCTTT
CASSVWTEAFF
>TRBV28|.|TRBJ2-3|once
TGTGCCAGCAGCGAACGCACTAGCACAGATACGCAGTATTTT
CASSERTSTDTQYF
>TRBV5-1|.|TRBJ2-7|many
TGCGCCAGCAGGGCGGAGGCCTACGAGCAGTACTTC
CASRAEAYEQYF
>TRBV7-8|TRBD1|TRBJ1-2|many
TGTGCCAGCAGCTTGGGGGACAGGGGCTATGGCTACACCTTC
CASSLGDRGYGYTF
>TRBV20-1|TRBD2|TRBJ2-7|.
TGCAGTGCGGGGGGACTAGCAGGATCCTACGAGCAGTACTTC
CSAGGLAGSYEQYF
>TRBV6-2/TRBV6-3|.|TRBJ1-1|many
TGTGCCAGCAGTTACAATTTATGGAGGACCGGGCTCACTGAAGCTTTCTTT
CASSYNLWRTGLTEAFF
>TRBV3-1|TRBD1|TRBJ2-5|few
TGTGCCAGCAGCTTCGACAGGGCGGAGACCCAGTACTTC
CASSFDRAETQYF
>TRBV7-6|TRBD1|TRBJ2-2|many
TGTGCCAGCAGCCCTCCCCGACAGGGTGCCGGGGAGCTGTTTTTT
CASSPPRQGAGELFF
>TRBV5-6|TRBD1|TRBJ1-2|few
TGTGTCAGCAGGGTGACAGGGGCCTATGGCTACACCTTC
CVSRVTGAYGYTF
>TRBV10-2|TRBD1|TRBJ2-1|few
TGCGCCAGCAGTGTGAGGGGGCAGGGAAATGAGCAGTTCTTC
CASSVRGQGNEQFF
>TRBV7-8|TRBD2|TRBJ2-1|many
TGTGCCAGCAGCTTATTTCGACCCGGGGGGACCTACAATGAGCAGTTCTTC
CASSLFRPGGTYNEQFF
>TRBV18|.|TRBJ1-1|many
TGTGCCAGCTCAAATGACAAGAACACTGAAGCTTTCTTT
CASSNDKNTEAFF
>TRBV12-3/TRBV12-4|.|TRBJ1-3|many
TGTGCCAGCAGTTTCGGAGGGGCTGAAAACACCATATATTTT
CASSFGGAENTIYF
>TRBV7-9|.|TRBJ2-3|.
TGTGCCAGCAGTCAACTAGGGGAGAGGCAGTATTTT
CASSQLGERQYF
>TRBV7-6|.|TRBJ2-1|many
TGTGCCAGCAGCTCCCGGCGGGGCTACAATGAGCAGTTCTTC
CASSSRRGYNEQFF
>TRBV7-9|.|TRBJ2-7|many
TGTGCCAGCAGTTTGGGAGCCGGGACTGCGGGGGAGCAGTACTTC
CASSLGAGTAGEQYF
>TRBV29-1|.|TRBJ2-1|many
TGCAGCGTTTTTCTCGACTCTAGACAACCTAACGATGAGCAGTTCTTC
CSVFLDSRQPNDEQFF
>TRBV7-8|TRBD1|TRBJ2-2|many
TGTGCCAGCAGCTTGGGTAGGGGGCCGAACACCGGGGAGCTGTTTTTT
CASSLGRGPNTGELFF
>TRBV5-5|.|TRBJ2-5|many
TGTGCCAGCAGCTCCACGGACCCGAGCCGAGAGACCCAGTACTTC
CASSSTDPSRETQYF
>TRBV6-5|TRBD1|TRBJ2-2|many
TGTGCCAGCAGTCTGACAGGGGCGAACACCGGGGAGCTGTTTTTT
CASSLTGANTGELFF
>TRBV13|TRBD2|TRBJ2-3|.
TGTGCCAGCAGCCCGGGACTAGCGGGGGGTTTCACAGATACGCAGTATTTT
CASSPGLAGGFTDTQYF
>TRBV20-1|.|TRBJ2-1|.
TGCAGTGCTAGAGTAGGGGGGAACAATGAGCAGTTCTTC
CSARVGGNNEQFF
>TRBV20-1|TRBD2|TRBJ2-7|many
TGCAGTGCTAGAGATTATGAGGCGGGGGGCTCCTACGAGCAGTACTTC
CSARDYEAGGSYEQYF
>TRBV3-1|.|TRBJ2-5|few
TGTGCCAGCAGCCAAGAAGGGGGAGAGACCCAGTACTTC
CASSQEGGETQYF
>TRBV5-5|TRBD1|TRBJ2-2|many
TGTGCCAGCAGCGCCCAGCCCTGGGACAGCATTAACACCGGGGAGCTGTTTTTT
CASSAQPWDSINTGELFF
>TRBV20-1|.|TRBJ1-4|many
TGCAGTCGCCGCAGTATAAATGAAAAACTGTTTTTT
CSRRSINEKLFF
>TRBV3-1|.|TRBJ2-3|.
TGTGCCAGCAGCCAAGTTGTTGCTGGGGATACGCAGTATTTT
CASSQVVAGDTQYF
>TRBV18|.|TRBJ1-1|many
TGTGCCAGCTCACCAAATGGGGGGGAAAACACTGAAGCTTTCTTT
CASSPNGGENTEAFF
>TRBV4-1|.|TRBJ1-1|many
TGCGCCAGCAGCCCGGGGGTTGCCGAAGGGACTGAAGCTTTCTTT
CASSPGVAEGTEAFF
>TRBV20-1|.|TRBJ1-5|few
TGCAGTGCTAGGGATCCTCAGGGGAGCAATCAGCCCCAGCATTTT
CSARDPQGSNQPQHF
>TRBV2|.|TRBJ2-7|.
TGTGCCAGCAGTGACAGGGGAAGGTCTACCTACGAGCAGTACTTC
CASSDRGRSTYEQYF
>TRBV6-5|.|TRBJ1-2|once
TGTGCCAGCAGTTACTCGATCCAGAACTATGGCTACACCTTC
CASSYSIQNYGYTF
>TRBV27|.|TRBJ1-1|many
TGTGCCAGCAATGCCCCCTCTGAGGGATCGCCTGAAGCTTTCTTT
CASNAPSEGSPEAFF
>TRBV9|.|TRBJ2-7|few
TGTGCCAGCAGCCCCGGGGGTCTCTCCTACGAGCAGTACTTC
CASSPGGLSYEQYF
>TRBV14|.|TRBJ2-2|many
TGTGCCAGCAGCCAAGACATGGGGGCCGGGGAGCTGTTTTTT
CASSQDMGAGELFF